This TCR beta chain was documented in a study of cytomegalovirus exposure and HLA in healthy donors. Whole-study findings and limits: There were reportedly fewer N-insertions in an Asian-associated ancestry cluster than the approximately 640-donor mean, in a later analysis.

Comments on this clone: Its antigen is still unknown.

From germline, CDR1 is MNHNS and CDR2 SASEGT. J was trimmed by 14 bases and V by 8 bases; bases with no gene match: 14. The CDR3 is 14 amino acids. In the PCR, 60 Vbeta and 13 Jbeta primers were used. Here immunoSEQ multiplex PCR was the method, and the copy in TCRdb shows in-frame clones only, minus some. The table has about 150,000 clones, over 80% seen once; the top ten hold about 2.5%. The clonotype comes from a male donor in good health and CMV-seronegative. The genes are TRBV6-1 and TRBJ1-4, with 10 positions matching TRBD1. Sequencing was performed on PBMCs. The CDR3 bases are TGTGCCAGCCGGGAGGGGACAGGGGTTGGTGTCCTGTTTTTT. Its protein product is CASREGTGVGVLFF.